These 8 T cell receptor beta chains were sequenced from one sample in a study of CD8 T cells in ankylosing spondylitis. Broader study findings: What appeared characteristic of ankylosing spondylitis blood was a TCR beta motif of about eight highly homologous variants.

TCRdb reprocessed the 5' RACE reads with MiXCR, giving one entry per CDR3 protein. The sample yields around 480,000 distinct CDR3 sequences, over 15% seen once. Which antigens these TCRs recognize remains unknown. The sequenced sample consisted of blood, either unsorted or a sorted T cell fraction (not recorded which). These receptors came from a male donor with ankylosing spondylitis.

This clonotype was counted ten times or more. The chain is built from TRBV5-1 and TRBJ2-1; possibly TRBD2 for D (6 bases). Germline values: CDR1 SGHRS, CDR2 YFSETQ. The ends were cut back, 0 bases at V and 1 base at J, with 8 bases in the middle. The CDR3 is made up of 15 amino acids. CDR3 sequence (DNA): TGCGCCAGCAGCTTGGAGGGGACTTCCTACAATGAGCAGTTCTTC. Amino acids: CASSLEGTSYNEQFF.

The gene calls are TRBV9 and TRBJ2-5; 9 bases map to TRBD2. CDR3 length: 16 residues. Germline CDR1 is SGDLS and CDR2 is YYNGEE. With V trimmed by 3 bases and J by 5 bases, 11 bases remained unmatched. The CDR3 nucleotides read TGTGCCAGCAGCGGGCGGACTAGCGCGTTCGGCGAGACCCAGTACTTC. Translation: CASSGRTSAFGETQYF.

This clonotype has more than one count but fewer than ten. The V call is TRBV5-1, the J call TRBJ1-4; D is unresolved. Trimming took off 4 bases at V and 8 bases at J, with 9 bases between the two ends. This CDR3 region has 12 residues. The germline gives CDR1 SGHRS, CDR2 YFSETQ. This CDR3 is CASSKAGEKLFF. In DNA form, the CDR3 reads TGCGCCAGCAGCAAGGCAGGAGAAAAACTGTTTTTT.

This clonotype was detected ten times or more. The J gene is TRBJ1-5, the V gene TRBV5-6; 9 positions match TRBD1. The CDR3 extends over 16 amino acids. V lost 3 bases and J lost 0; bases outside the gene matches: 4. Germline V lookup: CDR1 SGHDT, CDR2 YYEEEE. CDR3 DNA: TGTGCCAGCAGCTCGGACAGGGGAGATAGCAATCAGCCCCAGCATTTT. This sequence encodes CASSSDRGDSNQPQHF.

This chain uses TRBV20-1 with TRBJ2-1; 9 bases align to TRBD2. This CDR3 is built from 15 residues. The junction had 10 bases not matched to a gene; V was cut back by 6 bases and J by 4 bases. CDR1 DFQATT and CDR2 SNEGSKA come from the germline V gene (reference sequence). The CDR3 region has the DNA TGCAGTGCCTCTTATAGCGGGAGTAAATACAATGAGCAGTTCTTC. Protein product: CSASYSGSKYNEQFF.

This clonotype has a count of ten or more. This rearrangement joins TRBV7-2 to TRBJ2-1, with D uncertain. With 3 bases removed from V and 8 bases from J, the gap between germline ends came to 11 bases. The germline V gene has CDR1 SGHTA and CDR2 FQGNSA. The CDR3 length is 13 residues. The CDR3 region is CASSFKEGHEQFF. CDR3 DNA sequence: TGTGCCAGCAGCTTTAAGGAAGGGCATGAGCAGTTCTTC.

This chain connects TRBV5-1 to TRBJ2-5, with D possibly being TRBD2 (6 bases). There are 14 residues in the CDR3. The germline V gene has CDR1 SGHRS and CDR2 YFSETQ. Trimming cost V 3 bases and J 5 bases, with 14 bases left between them. CDR3 sequence: CASSSQTAGETQYF. The CDR3 DNA is TGCGCCAGCAGCTCACAGACGGCGGGGGAGACCCAGTACTTC.

The V gene is TRBV27, the J gene TRBJ1-1; D is undetermined. Germline lookup yields CDR1 MNHEY and CDR2 SMNVEV (reference sequence). The CDR3 runs 13 residues. The CDR3 coding sequence is TGTCCCCCGAGGGAGGGCCGTGAAACTGAAGCTTTCTTT. Translation: CPPREGRETEAFF.